The rows below give T cell receptor beta chains drawn from one sample of a study of PD-1 blockade in classical Hodgkin lymphoma. TCRdb's copy holds only in-frame clones and misses some; the assay was immunoSEQ multiplex PCR. The sample consists of about 47,000 clones, 80% of them appearing once. Specimen: peripheral blood mononuclear cells (PBMCs), collected before the fourth cycle of nivolumab. These receptors all come from a human donor with classical Hodgkin lymphoma. CDR3s include the opening cysteine and the closing phenylalanine or tryptophan. Each record gives: V gene, D gene, CDR3 protein. The D gene is left open where the match is weak.

V gene: TRBV6-1; D gene: TRBD1; CDR3 protein: CASRDRFFNEKLFF
V gene: TRBV30; D gene: TRBD2; CDR3 protein: CAWSVFSGFDEQFF
V gene: TRBV6-1; D gene: .; CDR3 protein: CASSDLRKQPQHF
V gene: TRBV7-3; D gene: TRBD2; CDR3 protein: CASSSLAGRAGEQFF
V gene: TRBV9; D gene: TRBD2; CDR3 protein: CASSESGLGSYEQYF
V gene: TRBV7-9; D gene: TRBD1; CDR3 protein: CASSPNYRGTEAFF
V gene: TRBV12-5; D gene: .; CDR3 protein: CASGLFEAGAYGYTF
V gene: TRBV5-1; D gene: TRBD2; CDR3 protein: CASSWGLAAEETQYF
V gene: TRBV12-5; D gene: TRBD1; CDR3 protein: CASGLVRGQGNYEQYF
V gene: TRBV5-1; D gene: TRBD1; CDR3 protein: CASSLRPGQGDSYNSPLHF
V gene: TRBV5-1; D gene: .; CDR3 protein: CASSPSPPFQGIVTGNTIYF
V gene: TRBV5-4; D gene: .; CDR3 protein: CASSLSYSGNTIYF
V gene: TRBV7-9; D gene: .; CDR3 protein: CASSNILRTEAFF
V gene: TRBV5-1; D gene: .; CDR3 protein: CASSLAVGGRNEQFF
V gene: TRBV9; D gene: .; CDR3 protein: CASSRTASHTDTQYF
V gene: TRBV29-1; D gene: .; CDR3 protein: CSVEEGYTF
V gene: TRBV5-1; D gene: .; CDR3 protein: CASSLVSSHNYGYTF
V gene: TRBV9; D gene: .; CDR3 protein: CASSVDPSRSYEQYF
V gene: TRBV19; D gene: .; CDR3 protein: CASSISGQPNTEAFF
V gene: TRBV27; D gene: TRBD1; CDR3 protein: CARRRSGQGLPEAFF
V gene: TRBV4-1; D gene: .; CDR3 protein: CASSQVFTDTQYF
V gene: TRBV19; D gene: .; CDR3 protein: CASSTNSGRGSYNEQFF
V gene: TRBV15; D gene: .; CDR3 protein: CATSGTGFYAFF
V gene: TRBV5-6; D gene: .; CDR3 protein: CASGHGVSYNEQFF
V gene: TRBV7-8; D gene: TRBD1; CDR3 protein: CASSLGTGANYGYTF
V gene: TRBV14; D gene: .; CDR3 protein: CASSQDLGGRDTIYF
V gene: TRBV19; D gene: .; CDR3 protein: CASSVSVSSYNEQFF
V gene: TRBV19; D gene: TRBD1; CDR3 protein: CASSISLPGGRNQPQHF
V gene: TRBV4-1; D gene: .; CDR3 protein: CASSYGGQGNILAKNIQYF
V gene: TRBV5-1; D gene: TRBD2; CDR3 protein: CASSLATSGTDEQFF
V gene: TRBV4-1; D gene: TRBD2; CDR3 protein: CASSQDPGGTGTSADEQYF
V gene: TRBV5-1; D gene: .; CDR3 protein: CASSLGQITGELFF
V gene: TRBV6-6; D gene: .; CDR3 protein: CASSSSPPVSGNTIYF
V gene: TRBV15; D gene: TRBD2; CDR3 protein: CATSRAAGADTQYF
V gene: TRBV4-3; D gene: .; CDR3 protein: CASSQDPVMNIQYF
V gene: TRBV6-1; D gene: .; CDR3 protein: CASSESRWYEQYF
V gene: TRBV19; D gene: .; CDR3 protein: CASSIGSPLGISSSYEQYF
V gene: TRBV7-9; D gene: .; CDR3 protein: CASSLVGGIYTF
V gene: TRBV7-8; D gene: .; CDR3 protein: CASSSGQGTNSPLHF
V gene: TRBV6-5; D gene: TRBD2; CDR3 protein: CASLMGGSREQYF
V gene: TRBV28; D gene: TRBD2; CDR3 protein: CASSTSGGPITDTQYF
V gene: TRBV28; D gene: .; CDR3 protein: CASSFSGHGYTF
V gene: TRBV6-1; D gene: TRBD1; CDR3 protein: CASSTGTGSAYGQFF
V gene: TRBV28; D gene: TRBD1; CDR3 protein: CASRQGANYGYTF
V gene: TRBV6-5; D gene: .; CDR3 protein: CASRQGPTSTDTQYF
V gene: TRBV5-1; D gene: TRBD2; CDR3 protein: CASSPRGGVLETQYF
V gene: TRBV7-9; D gene: .; CDR3 protein: CASSLAREQFF
V gene: TRBV28; D gene: TRBD2; CDR3 protein: CASSLPGLAGYNEQFF
V gene: TRBV28; D gene: TRBD2; CDR3 protein: CASKSGGAWETQYF
V gene: TRBV18; D gene: .; CDR3 protein: CASSPGGNQPQHF
V gene: TRBV5-1; D gene: .; CDR3 protein: CASSLEGGVFNEQFF
V gene: TRBV4-1; D gene: TRBD2; CDR3 protein: CASSLSLAVTNEQFF
V gene: TRBV5-1; D gene: .; CDR3 protein: CASSLAPVGGNYGYTF
V gene: TRBV30; D gene: TRBD1; CDR3 protein: CAWSNRGTANYGYTF
V gene: TRBV11-3; D gene: .; CDR3 protein: CASSLDSTEAFF